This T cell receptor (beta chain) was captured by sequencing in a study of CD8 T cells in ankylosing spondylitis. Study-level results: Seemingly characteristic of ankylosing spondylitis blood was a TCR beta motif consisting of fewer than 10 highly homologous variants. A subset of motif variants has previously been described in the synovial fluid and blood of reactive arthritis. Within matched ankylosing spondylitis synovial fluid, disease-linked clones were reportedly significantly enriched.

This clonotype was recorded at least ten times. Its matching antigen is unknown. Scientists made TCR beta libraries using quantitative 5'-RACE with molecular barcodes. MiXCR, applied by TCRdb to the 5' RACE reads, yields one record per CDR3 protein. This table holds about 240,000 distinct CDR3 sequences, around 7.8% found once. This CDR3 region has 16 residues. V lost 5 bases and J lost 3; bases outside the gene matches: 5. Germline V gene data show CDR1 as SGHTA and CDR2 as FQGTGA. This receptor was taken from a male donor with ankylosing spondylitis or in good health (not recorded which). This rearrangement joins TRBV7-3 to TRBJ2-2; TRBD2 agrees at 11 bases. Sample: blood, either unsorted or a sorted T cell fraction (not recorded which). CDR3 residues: CASSTTSGGYTGELFF. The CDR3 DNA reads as TGTGCCAGCAGCACAACTAGCGGGGGCTACACCGGGGAGCTGTTTTTT.